This TCR beta chain was captured in a study of blood T cell repertoires in COVID-19. Study context: Samples came from the United States, Italy and Spain, spanning acute and convalescent COVID-19. From T cells, B-cell-depleted T cells, or PBMCs came the material, which was cDNA or gDNA.

As handled by the study authors: Estimated nucleated cell counts came from reference gene primer amplification. The method was immunoSEQ multiplex PCR; TCRdb's version includes in-frame clones alone and lacks a portion of them. V, J and clone size derive from that table, while D and trimming were established from the DNA sequence. This sample has about 90,000 clones, with less than 95% found just once. V lost 2 bases, J lost 4 bases, and 6 bases lay in between. Germline V gene lookup returns CDR1 MRHNA and CDR2 SNTAGT. The CDR3 loop spans 13 amino acids. Input material: peripheral blood. The V gene is TRBV6-4, the J gene TRBJ2-1; D might be TRBD1 (6 bases). This TCR was sampled from a man aged 45-65 years with acute or convalescent COVID-19. The CDR3 spells CASSDGTYNEQFF. The CDR3 bases are TGTGCCAGCAGTGACGGGACATACAATGAGCAGTTCTTC.